This passage covers 32 T cell receptor beta chains from one sample sequenced in a study of radiotherapy plus CTLA-4 blockade in lung cancer. Sequencing used immunoSEQ multiplex PCR; TCRdb keeps in-frame clones, though not all of them. The table lists tens of thousands of clones, 78% of them singletons. The input for sequencing was peripheral blood, taken from a patient treated with radiotherapy plus ipilimumab. Receptors originate from a human donor with non-small cell lung cancer who had a partial response to radiotherapy plus ipilimumab. Some clones in this sample may be carry-over from other donors' samples.

In its sample, this clone is medium-sized. The chain couples TRBV2 to TRBJ2-1; 7 bases line up with TRBD1. From germline, CDR1 is SNHLY and CDR2 FYNNEI. The V segment lost 5 bases and the J segment 5 bases; nucleotides outside the gene matches: 3. This CDR3 is built from 13 residues. CDR3 nucleotides: TGTGCCAGCAGTAAACAGGGGAACAATGAGCAGTTCTTC. This codes for CASSKQGNNEQFF.

The chain links TRBV6-1 to TRBJ2-7, with D perhaps TRBD2 (5 bases). CDR1 and CDR2 from the germline V gene are MNHNS and SASEGT. V was shortened by 7 bases and J by 6 bases, with 16 bases between the two germline ends. CDR3 length: 13 amino acids. CDR3 region: CASTPSGSGEQYF. CDR3 DNA: TGTGCCAGCACCCCCTCGGGGTCTGGCGAGCAGTACTTC.

J is TRBJ1-5 and V is TRBV18; D call uncertain. The length of the CDR3 is 14 residues. Trimming took off 2 bases at V and 5 bases at J, with 10 bases between the two ends. Germline loops: CDR1 KGHSH, CDR2 LQKENI. CDR3 loop: CASSPSGGDQPQHF. CDR3 DNA: TGTGCCAGCTCACCATCCGGAGGAGATCAGCCCCAGCATTTT.

Worth noting for this clone: Germline and junction disagree at one end, which may indicate a read error. The sample has other DNA sequences that encode this CDR3 too. The chain uses TRBV5-4 and TRBJ2-2; D is perhaps TRBD1 (6 bases). The germline CDR1 and CDR2 sequences are SGHNT and YYREEE (reference sequence). The CDR3 runs 13 residues. This CDR3 is CASSWTDTGELFF. CDR3 nucleotides: TGTGCCAGCAGTTGGACAGACACCGGAGAGCTGTTTTTT. Full variable domain (rest looked up from reference TRBV5-4 and TRBJ2-2): ETGVTQSPTHLIKTRGQQVTLRCSSQSGHNTVSWYQQALGQGPQFIFQYYREEENGRGNFPPRFSGLQFPNYSSELNVNALELDDSALYLCASSWTDTGELFFGEGSRLTVL.

The rearrangement links TRBV10-3 to TRBJ2-7; a possible D gene is TRBD1 (6 bases). Germline V gene sequence: CDR1 ENHRY, CDR2 SYGVKD. Trimming took 9 bases from V and 5 from J, leaving 17 bases between them. This CDR3 is 13 amino acids long. CDR3 in amino acids: CAIQTGVEDEQYF. The DNA of the CDR3 is TGTGCCATACAGACAGGTGTTGAGGACGAGCAGTACTTC.

The rearrangement joins TRBV5-6 to TRBJ1-2; D call uncertain. V was shortened by 4 bases and J by 2 bases, with 15 bases between the two germline ends. Germline V CDR1 and CDR2: SGHDT, YYEEEE. The CDR3 spans 15 residues. Here the CDR3 reads CASSLPLTSNYGYTF. The DNA for the CDR3 is TGTGCCAGCAGCCTTCCCTTGACAAGCAACTATGGCTACACCTTC.

This rearrangement joins TRBV5-1 to TRBJ2-1; 10 bases agree with TRBD2. Trimming cost V 4 bases and J 10 bases; bases outside gene matches: 11. The CDR3 sequence is 15 residues long. CDR1 and CDR2 from the germline V gene are SGHRS and YFSETQ. CDR3 region: CASSPDSGRLGEQFF. DNA of the CDR3: TGCGCCAGCAGCCCCGATAGCGGGAGGCTAGGCGAGCAGTTCTTC.

The chain carries TRBV29-1 and TRBJ1-4, with D perhaps TRBD1 (6 bases). Germline lookup yields CDR1 SQVTM and CDR2 ANQGSEA. The CDR3 has 11 amino acids. Trimming removed 4 bases from V and 8 bases from J, with 8 bases in between. CDR3 DNA: TGCAGCGTTGCGAGGGGGGAAAAACTGTTTTTT. Its protein product is CSVARGEKLFF.

The V gene is TRBV5-1, the J gene TRBJ2-1; the match to TRBD2 covers 7 bases. Trimming cost V 1 base and J 6 bases; bases outside gene matches: 10. The CDR3 has 16 residues. Per the germline V gene, CDR1 is SGHRS and CDR2 is YFSETQ. Written as DNA, the CDR3 is TGCGCCAGCAGCTTGAGTTTGACTAGCTCTTTCAATGAGCAGTTCTTC. Amino acid sequence: CASSLSLTSSFNEQFF.

This clone was observed a few times. The chain is built from TRBV13 and TRBJ1-3; 7 bases line up with TRBD1. V lost 6 bases and J lost 0; bases outside the gene matches: 14. The CDR3 has 18 amino acids. CDR1 is PRHDT and CDR2 is FYEKMQ in the germline V gene (reference sequence). As DNA, the CDR3 is TGTGCCAGCAGTACAACCCCCGGGACAGCGTACTCTGGAAACACCATATATTTT. Translation: CASSTTPGTAYSGNTIYF.

This chain connects TRBV28 to TRBJ2-3, with D hard to call. The CDR3 has 14 amino acids. CDR1 MDHEN and CDR2 SYDVKM come from the germline V gene. With 7 bases removed from V and 2 bases from J, the gap between germline ends came to 13 bases. CDR3 amino acids: CASNAWANTDTQYF. In DNA, the CDR3 is TGTGCCAGCAATGCCTGGGCTAACACAGATACGCAGTATTTT.

The chain recombines TRBV4-1 with TRBJ2-1; 9 nucleotides agree with TRBD1. CDR1 is MGHRA, CDR2 YSYEKL, per germline. The CDR3 length is 15 residues. J gave up 7 bases and V 4 bases, and 8 bases lay outside the gene matches. The CDR3: CASSLTATGGNEQFF. CDR3 DNA: TGCGCCAGCAGCCTGACCGCGACAGGGGGGAATGAGCAGTTCTTC.

This chain joins TRBV4-1 and TRBJ2-5; 7 nucleotides agree with TRBD1. This CDR3 comprises 14 residues. Germline assignment: CDR1 MGHRA and CDR2 YSYEKL. V shed 0 bases, J shed 7 bases, and the junction held 5 bases outside the gene matches. CDR3 in amino acids: CASSQDRAGGTQYF. The CDR3 nucleotides read TGCGCCAGCAGCCAAGATCGCGCAGGGGGGACCCAGTACTTC.

The genes are TRBV6-5 and TRBJ1-1, with a possible D match to TRBD1 (5 bases). V was cut by 6 bases and J by 4 bases, with 12 bases left in between. Germline V lookup: CDR1 MNHEY, CDR2 SVGAGI. CDR3 length equals 13 residues. This chain's CDR3 is CASSSQGRTEAFF. The DNA of the CDR3 is TGTGCCAGCAGCTCCCAGGGTCGCACTGAAGCTTTCTTT.

This chain uses TRBV12-2 with TRBJ1-2; the D call of TRBD1 is as the table states it, not checked on the DNA. TRBV12-2 is annotated as a pseudogene. The CDR3 is 18 residues long. The CDR3 nucleotides are TGTGCAAGTCGCTCCCGGATATGCGGACAGGGGTTTAACTATGGCTACACCTTC. The encoded protein is CASRSRICGQGFNYGYTF.

CDR3 DNA: TGTGCCAGCAGTGAAGTTGGGGCCGGTGGCTACACCTTC. It translates to CASSEVGAGGYTF. The chain is built from TRBV2 and TRBJ1-2; D perhaps matches TRBD1 (5 bases). Germline V gene data show CDR1 as SNHLY and CDR2 as FYNNEI. The CDR3 extends over 13 amino acids. Trimming cost V 1 base and J 7 bases, with 10 bases left between them.

DNA for the CDR3: TGCAGTGCTAGGTACACAGATACGCAGTATTTT. This codes for CSARYTDTQYF. The chain links TRBV20-1 to TRBJ2-3; D not resolved. This CDR3 has 11 residues. In germline, CDR1 is DFQATT, CDR2 SNEGSKA (reference sequence). Trimming shortened V by 3 bases and J by 2 bases, and 3 bases separated the two germline ends.

This sequence joins TRBV7-3 and TRBJ1-1, with D maybe TRBD1 (5 bases). V dropped 6 bases and J dropped 5 bases, with 13 bases sitting between them. This CDR3 is built from 13 residues. Looked up from germline, CDR1 is SGHTA and CDR2 is FQGTGA. The CDR3 DNA sequence: TGTGCCAGCAGTCCAGGGATTTCGACTGAAGCTTTCTTT. Residues: CASSPGISTEAFF.

CDR3 DNA sequence: TGTGCCAGTCAGCCGGGAGGCTCCTACAATGAGCAGTTCTTC. Translating it yields CASQPGGSYNEQFF. The chain carries TRBV19 and TRBJ2-1; TRBD2 matches 7 bases. J lost 0 bases, V lost 8 bases, and 4 bases had no gene match. The germline V gene has CDR1 LNHDA and CDR2 SQIVND (reference sequence). CDR3 size: 14 residues.

In this sample, this clone turned up a few times. V usage is TRBV2 and J usage is TRBJ1-5, with TRBD1 identical over 9 bases. J gave up 4 bases and V 5 bases, and 6 bases lay outside the gene matches. Germline loops: CDR1 SNHLY, CDR2 FYNNEI. The CDR3 has 15 amino acids. The CDR3 DNA is TGTGCCAGCAGTTCGGACAGGGGCATTAATCAGCCCCAGCATTTT. It codes for CASSSDRGINQPQHF.

The chain carries TRBV7-9 and TRBJ2-2; D is uncertain. V was shortened by 7 bases and J by 0 bases, with 6 bases between the two germline ends. Germline CDR1 SEHNR, CDR2 FQNEAQ (reference sequence). The CDR3 extends over 13 amino acids. The CDR3 reads CASTQANTGELFF. The DNA of the CDR3 is TGTGCCAGCACCCAGGCGAACACCGGGGAGCTGTTTTTT.

The chain recombines TRBV7-2 with TRBJ1-2, with 7 bases identical to TRBD1. V lost 2 bases, J lost 6 bases, and 9 bases stayed unmatched. The length of the CDR3 is 15 residues. Looked up from germline, CDR1 is SGHTA and CDR2 is FQGNSA. The DNA for the CDR3 is TGTGCCAGCAGCTTATCTCCCGACAGGGAAGATGGCTACACCTTC. Translating gives CASSLSPDREDGYTF.

The CDR3 DNA follows: TGTGCCAGTAGTGTAACAGGGGGCGAGGTCGGGGAGCTGTTTTTT. Translation: CASSVTGGEVGELFF. The chain uses TRBV19 and TRBJ2-2, with 9 positions matching TRBD1. V was clipped by 5 bases and J by 7 bases; unmatched bases: 8. This CDR3 is 15 amino acids long. Germline CDR1 is LNHDA and CDR2 is SQIVND (reference sequence).

V and J are TRBV28 and TRBJ2-2; 10 bases match TRBD2. Germline values: CDR1 MDHEN, CDR2 SYDVKM. Trimming at V came to 2 bases and at J to 0 bases, leaving 6 bases not matched to a gene. This CDR3 has 18 residues. CDR3 sequence: CASSLEDSGRTNTGELFF. The CDR3 nucleotides read TGTGCCAGCAGTTTAGAGGATAGCGGGAGGACGAACACCGGGGAGCTGTTTTTT.

This chain uses TRBV5-4 with TRBJ2-5; 12 bases are shared with TRBD2. Germline CDR1 and CDR2: SGHNT and YYREEE (reference sequence). Germline trimming cut 4 bases from V and 5 bases from J; bases unmatched to any gene: 18. The CDR3 has 19 residues. CDR3 protein: CASSHKGTSGPGGKETQYF. The CDR3 coding sequence is TGTGCCAGCAGCCACAAGGGGACTAGCGGGCCCGGCGGTAAGGAGACCCAGTACTTC. The entire variable domain, with the rest obtained from reference TRBV5-4 and TRBJ2-5, is as follows: ETGVTQSPTHLIKTRGQQVTLRCSSQSGHNTVSWYQQALGQGPQFIFQYYREEENGRGNFPPRFSGLQFPNYSSELNVNALELDDSALYLCASSHKGTSGPGGKETQYFGPGTRLLVL.

This sequence joins TRBV29-1 and TRBJ2-7; tentatively, D is TRBD1 (6 bases). This CDR3 has 12 amino acids. Germline lookup yields CDR1 SQVTM and CDR2 ANQGSEA. Trimming removed 4 bases from V and 5 bases from J, with 12 bases in between. The CDR3 sequence is CSVAGVSDEQYF. For the CDR3, the DNA is TGCAGCGTTGCAGGGGTGTCCGACGAGCAGTACTTC.

The chain recombines TRBV5-5 with TRBJ2-7; 7 nucleotides agree with TRBD1. The CDR3 totals 16 residues. Germline trimming cut 4 bases from V and 6 bases from J; bases unmatched to any gene: 16. The germline V gene encodes CDR1 SGHKS and CDR2 YYEKEE (reference sequence). The CDR3 DNA sequence: TGTGCCAGCAGCCTACCTAAACCGACAGGGTCAATCGAGCAGTACTTC. This codes for CASSLPKPTGSIEQYF.

The rearrangement links TRBV11-2 to TRBJ2-3; D is ambiguous. Germline V gene data show CDR1 as SGHAT and CDR2 as FQNNGV. The CDR3 loop spans 13 amino acids. The ends were cut back, 2 bases at V and 4 bases at J, with 7 bases in the middle. The CDR3 DNA sequence: TGTGCCAGCAGCTTAAGGAGTTCAGATACGCAGTATTTT. It is translated as CASSLRSSDTQYF.

The gene calls are TRBV19 and TRBJ2-7, with 10 bases identical to TRBD2. The CDR3 is 16 amino acids. J was trimmed by 4 bases and V by 4 bases; bases with no gene match: 10. The germline V gene has CDR1 LNHDA and CDR2 SQIVND (reference sequence). This CDR3 reads CASSTRIAGGLYEQYF. The CDR3 DNA reads TGTGCCAGTAGTACCCGGATAGCGGGAGGTTTATACGAGCAGTACTTC. Using reference TRBV19 and TRBJ2-7 for the parts outside the CDR3, the full variable domain is DGGITQSPKYLFRKEGQNVTLSCEQNLNHDAMYWYRQDPGQGLRLIYYSQIVNDFQKGDIAEGYSVSREKKESFPLTVTSAQKNPTAFYLCASSTRIAGGLYEQYFGPGTRLTVT.

CDR3 amino acids: CASSDQSHTEAFF. CDR3 nucleotides: TGTGCCAGCAGTGACCAATCCCACACTGAAGCTTTCTTT. V usage is TRBV6-1 and J usage is TRBJ1-1; unclear D gene. Trimming removed 3 bases from V and 3 bases from J, with 8 bases in between. CDR1 is MNHNS and CDR2 is SASEGT in the germline V gene. The CDR3 sequence is 13 residues long.

The chain links TRBV18 to TRBJ2-3, with a possible D match to TRBD1 (6 bases). Trimming pared 6 bases from V and 0 bases from J, leaving 13 bases between. Looked up from germline, CDR1 is KGHSH and CDR2 is LQKENI. The CDR3 extends over 15 amino acids. CDR3 nucleotide sequence: TGTGCCAGCTCGGGGCAGGGGCACAGCACAGATACGCAGTATTTT. Translated: CASSGQGHSTDTQYF.

The chain combines TRBV19 with TRBJ1-5, with 9 positions matching TRBD1. The CDR3 consists of 15 residues. Germline-derived CDR1 and CDR2 are LNHDA and SQIVND (reference sequence). The V gene end was trimmed by 7 bases and the J gene end by 2 bases; junction bases not matched to a gene: 6. In nucleotides, the CDR3 is TGTGCCAGTACCTCCGGGGACAGGGGCAATCAGCCCCAGCATTTT. Translated: CASTSGDRGNQPQHF.